The sequence of this T cell receptor (beta chain) was determined in a study of CD8+ T cells in alopecia areata. V lost 1 base and J 9 bases, leaving 10 bases between the germline ends. This CDR3 is built from 13 residues. Germline lookup yields CDR1 SGHNT and CDR2 YENEEA. The treatment is: oral pan-JAK inhibitor, 5-10 mg twice daily. Study observations and caveats: The study found that many expanded lesional clones persisted in scalp and blood during tofacitinib. Clonality was higher in lesional than normal scalp, especially in alopecia totalis/universalis.

Concerning this clone: Its specificity is unknown.

In each case, RNA was isolated and then reverse transcribed into cDNA as the sequencing template. The method was immunoSEQ multiplex PCR; TCRdb's version includes in-frame clones alone and lacks a portion of them. The sample carries roughly 110,000 clones, 65% to 85% recorded once. The source material was CD8+ T cells sorted from blood, sampled at week 24, from a patient treated with tofacitinib. The sequence came from a human donor with alopecia areata. V usage is TRBV11-3 and J usage is TRBJ2-1; D gene ambiguous. The CDR3, as DNA: TGTGCCAGCAGCTTAGTTCTAGTAGGTGAGCAGTTCTTC. This encodes CASSLVLVGEQFF.